A single sample gave rise to the 22 T cell receptor beta chains below, sequenced in a study of regulatory T cells in long-lasting Graves disease. Time point reported: newly diagnosed GD, antithyroid drugs for less than 3 months. PBMC-derived RNA was used for the TCR library. Through Arm-PCR of CDR3 regions and iRepertoire HTBI primers, TCR beta libraries were built. TCRdb reprocessed the multiplex PCR reads via MiXCR and lists one record per CDR3 protein. The sample yields some 500,000 distinct CDR3 sequences, about 16% seen once. The same specimen was also included in a second study, on T cells in Graves' hyperthyroidism and ophthalmopathy.

This material consisted of peripheral blood mononuclear cells (PBMCs), taken at new diagnosis, from a patient treated with antithyroid drugs. All receptors derive from a woman aged 40-65 years with Graves disease.

This clonotype was observed many times. The V gene is TRBV7-9, the J gene TRBJ2-7; 7 bases are a match to TRBD1. Germline values: CDR1 SEHNR, CDR2 FQNEAQ (reference sequence). With V trimmed by 6 bases and J by 5 bases, 1 base remained unmatched. The CDR3 runs 11 residues. The CDR3 DNA reads as TGTGCCAGCAGTAGGGGGCACGAGCAGTACTTC. Translating it yields CASSRGHEQYF.

The table lists this clonotype with many counts. The chain has TRBV7-9 and TRBJ2-7; D might be TRBD1 (5 bases). CDR1 is SEHNR and CDR2 is FQNEAQ in the germline V gene (reference sequence). Trimming took 1 base from V and 2 from J, leaving 15 bases between them. The CDR3 runs 16 residues. The CDR3: CASSLVFLDTAYEQYF. The CDR3 bases are TGTGCCAGCAGCTTAGTTTTTCTGGACACAGCCTACGAGCAGTACTTC.

The chain joins TRBV4-1 to TRBJ1-3; 7 bases are a match to TRBD1. V gave up 3 bases and J gave up 0 bases; unmatched junction bases: 14. The CDR3 has 19 residues. CDR1 is MGHRA and CDR2 is YSYEKL in the germline V gene. The CDR3 sequence: CASSHADRAAQTSGNTIYF. CDR3 in DNA: TGCGCCAGCAGCCACGCTGACAGGGCCGCGCAAACCTCTGGAAACACCATATATTTT.

This clonotype has just a few counts. J is TRBJ1-6 and V is TRBV15, with 8 bases aligning to TRBD1. There are 14 residues in the CDR3. Looked up from germline, CDR1 is LNHNV and CDR2 is YYDKDF (reference sequence). Unmatched junction bases numbered 7, after V lost 5 bases and J lost 10 bases. The CDR3 bases are TGTGCCACCAGCGGAGGACAGGGTGGATCACCCCTCCACTTT. Protein sequence: CATSGGQGGSPLHF.

The chain is built from TRBV6-2 or TRBV6-3 and TRBJ1-2, with no clear D. This CDR3 has 15 residues. Trimming took off 2 bases at V and 3 bases at J, with 13 bases between the two ends. The V gene's germline CDR1 is MNHEY and CDR2 SVGEGT. The CDR3 region has the DNA TGTGCCAGCAGTTACGGAGGCGCACCATACTATGGCTACACCTTC. It is translated as CASSYGGAPYYGYTF.

J is TRBJ1-1 and V is TRBV6-9; tentatively, D is TRBD1 (5 bases). Germline-derived CDR1 and CDR2 are MNHGY and SVAAGI. This CDR3 spans 13 amino acids. V dropped 3 bases and J dropped 8 bases, with 13 bases sitting between them. The CDR3 protein is CASSYGYRSEAFF. The CDR3 nucleotides read TGTGCCAGCAGTTACGGCTACAGGTCGGAAGCTTTCTTT.

This clonotype showed up many times. The chain uses TRBV20-1 and TRBJ2-1, with TRBD1 identical over 12 bases. The V gene end was trimmed by 3 bases and the J gene end by 9 bases; junction bases not matched to a gene: 6. The germline gives CDR1 DFQATT, CDR2 SNEGSKA (reference sequence). This CDR3 is 14 amino acids long. In nucleotides, the CDR3 is TGCAGTGCTAGGTGGGACAGGGGGCGAGGTGAGCAGTTCTTC. Residues: CSARWDRGRGEQFF.

On this clonotype itself: This may be a read error: a much more frequent sequence differs by one nucleotide. This chain links TRBV20-1 with TRBJ2-7, with D unresolved. Germline V gene sequence: CDR1 DFQATT, CDR2 SNEGSKA (reference sequence). Trimming removed 3 bases at V and 2 bases at J, with 11 bases between. The CDR3 covers 13 residues. DNA for the CDR3: TGCAGTGCTAGGGCGGTTAACACCTACGAGCAGTACTTC. This translates into CSARAVNTYEQYF.

The sample holds many counts of this clonotype. The rearrangement links TRBV27 to TRBJ1-4, with D unclear. Trimming removed 0 bases at V and 8 bases at J, with 16 bases between. Germline CDR1 and CDR2: MNHEY and SMNVEV (reference sequence). The CDR3 consists of 16 residues. CDR3 protein: CASSLSVMLDPEKLFF. The DNA of the CDR3 is TGTGCCAGCAGTTTATCGGTGATGCTGGATCCCGAAAAACTGTTTTTT.

This clonotype was seen more than once but under ten times. CDR3 DNA sequence: TGTGCCAGCAGTCGACAGGGCGGTGAAGCTTTCTTT. Protein product: CASSRQGGEAFF. The chain uses TRBV6-1 and TRBJ1-1; 7 positions match TRBD1. The CDR3 is made up of 12 amino acids. J gave up 7 bases and V 5 bases, and 4 bases lay outside the gene matches. Germline-derived CDR1 and CDR2 are MNHNS and SASEGT.

This clonotype was seen many times. The genes are TRBV7-2 and TRBJ2-1; maybe TRBD2 (8 bases). The CDR3 runs to 18 residues. From germline, CDR1 is SGHTA and CDR2 FQGNSA. Trimming left V 5 bases short and J 3 bases short, with 23 bases between. CDR3: CASSPRGGGGGFYNEQFF. Here the CDR3 DNA reads TGTGCCAGCAGCCCCCGGGGAGGGGGCGGGGGGTTCTACAATGAGCAGTTCTTC.

Comment on this clonotype: A much bigger clone sits one base away, suggesting this may be a read error. Because the CDR3 is missing its conserved closing phenylalanine or tryptophan, this is likely a read error. V and J are TRBV12-3 or TRBV12-4 and TRBJ2-5; D is perhaps TRBD1 (5 bases). The CDR3 contains 14 residues. The germline V and J ends were trimmed by 5 bases and 2 bases, with 12 bases remaining between them. The CDR3 DNA reads TGTGCCAGCAGTCCCACAGGAGTACAAGAGACCCAGTACCTC. It yields the protein CASSPTGVQETQYL.

This clonotype has just a few counts. J is TRBJ2-1 and V is TRBV29-1; TRBD2 matches 9 bases. V lost 6 bases, J lost 2 bases, and 8 bases stayed unmatched. Germline V lookup: CDR1 SQVTM, CDR2 ANQGSEA. The CDR3 is 15 residues long. Here the CDR3 reads CSVSGLANTYNEQFF. CDR3 DNA sequence: TGCAGCGTCTCGGGACTAGCTAATACCTACAATGAGCAGTTCTTC.

The chain joins TRBV20-1 to TRBJ1-5; 7 nucleotides line up with TRBD1. The CDR3 loop spans 17 amino acids. With V trimmed by 1 base and J by 0 bases, 9 bases remained unmatched. Looked up from germline, CDR1 is DFQATT and CDR2 is SNEGSKA (reference sequence). The CDR3 protein is CSARAGQRVGSNQPQHF. DNA for the CDR3: TGCAGTGCTAGAGCGGGACAGAGAGTGGGTAGCAATCAGCCCCAGCATTTT.

At least ten counts were recorded for this clonotype. CDR3 in amino acids: CASSSAFGDLEAFF. DNA of the CDR3: TGTGCCAGCAGCTCCGCCTTTGGGGATCTGGAAGCTTTCTTT. The chain joins TRBV5-5 to TRBJ1-1; D is ambiguous. Per the germline V gene, CDR1 is SGHKS and CDR2 is YYEKEE (reference sequence). This CDR3 is built from 14 residues. The V end lost 3 bases, the J end lost 8 bases, and 17 bases lay between the germline ends.

This clonotype was counted at least ten times. The chain recombines TRBV5-1 with TRBJ1-1; 10 bases match TRBD1. The V and J ends lost 6 bases and 5 bases, in that order; junction bases with no gene match: 10. Per the germline V gene, CDR1 is SGHRS and CDR2 is YFSETQ. The length of the CDR3 is 15 residues. CDR3 loop: CASTDRGRRETEAFF. In DNA, the CDR3 is TGCGCCAGCACCGACAGGGGGCGGAGGGAAACTGAAGCTTTCTTT.

There are a few counts of this clonotype. The chain employs TRBV5-6 and TRBJ1-1; D might be TRBD1 (6 bases). CDR3 length equals 16 residues. Germline V lookup: CDR1 SGHDT, CDR2 YYEEEE. The V end lost 4 bases, the J end lost 11 bases, and 27 bases lay between the germline ends. The CDR3 DNA reads TGTGCCAGCAGCCCCCCCCCCCGGACATTTCCAGGGGCTGCTTTCTTT. Translating it yields CASSPPPRTFPGAAFF.

This clonotype came up many times. V and J are TRBV6-6 and TRBJ2-5; D gene unclear. Deletions cut 0 bases from V and 4 bases from J, with 6 bases between. CDR3 length: 13 amino acids. The germline V gene has CDR1 MNHNY and CDR2 SVGAGI (reference sequence). The DNA of the CDR3 is TGTGCCAGCAGTTACTCGGCAGTAGAGACCCAGTACTTC. Translating it yields CASSYSAVETQYF.

This clonotype was found many times. V and J are TRBV10-3 and TRBJ2-1; TRBD1 agrees at 9 bases. The CDR3 has 15 amino acids. V shed 4 bases, J shed 4 bases, and the junction held 5 bases outside the gene matches. Germline CDR1 and CDR2: ENHRY and SYGVKD. The CDR3 sequence is CAISAPGTGYNEQFF. CDR3 sequence (DNA): TGTGCCATCAGTGCCCCCGGGACAGGGTACAATGAGCAGTTCTTC.

This clonotype was found many times. The chain carries TRBV20-1 and TRBJ1-5, with a weak D call TRBD1 (6 bases). The V gene's germline CDR1 is DFQATT and CDR2 SNEGSKA (reference sequence). The CDR3 extends over 14 amino acids. The V end was cut by 0 bases, the J end by 4 bases, with 10 bases between. CDR3 loop: CSARDAGENQPQHF. The CDR3 DNA is TGCAGTGCTAGAGATGCAGGGGAGAATCAGCCCCAGCATTTT.

The chain couples TRBV5-1 to TRBJ2-2; no clear D. There are 15 residues in the CDR3. The ends were cut back, 0 bases at V and 4 bases at J, with 10 bases in the middle. Looked up from germline, CDR1 is SGHRS and CDR2 is YFSETQ. Here the CDR3 DNA reads TGCGCCAGCAGCTTGGGGCAGACGGGCACCGGGGAGCTGTTTTTT. This gives the protein CASSLGQTGTGELFF.

This clonotype has ten or more counts. The V call is TRBV24-1, the J call TRBJ2-5, with TRBD1 matching 10 bases. Trimming at V came to 2 bases and at J to 3 bases, leaving 5 bases not matched to a gene. This CDR3 is built from 16 residues. CDR1 is KGHDR and CDR2 is SFDVKD in the germline V gene. The CDR3 is CATSDSPGQGKETQYF. The CDR3, as DNA: TGTGCCACCAGTGATTCACCGGGACAGGGGAAAGAGACCCAGTACTTC.